This T cell receptor beta chain was identified in a study of blood T cells in healthy people across ages. Together with a sample-barcoded 5' primer, a J-beta primer mix was included in a second PCR lasting about 6 to 11 cycles. One entry per CDR3 protein, called by TCRdb with MiXCR from the 5' RACE reads. Of hundreds of thousands of distinct CDR3 sequences listed, 40% to 45% are singletons. V lost 3 bases to trimming and J lost 2 bases; unmatched junction nucleotides: 4. The germline gives CDR1 SEHNR, CDR2 FQNEAQ (reference sequence). The CDR3 runs to 17 residues. This clonotype was detected ten times or more.

V usage is TRBV7-9 and J usage is TRBJ2-5, with TRBD2 matching 15 bases. The sequencing sample was made of blood. The clonotype originates from a man at least 80 years old in good health. Here the CDR3 reads CASSLGTSGRTQETQYF. Here the CDR3 DNA reads TGTGCCAGCAGCTTGGGGACTAGCGGGAGGACGCAAGAGACCCAGTACTTC.